These 2 T cell receptor beta chains share one sample of origin, sequenced in a study of cytotoxic CD8 clonotypes in ibrutinib-treated CLL. Assay: immunoSEQ multiplex PCR; the TCRdb copy retains only in-frame clones and omits some. The table includes hundreds of thousands of clones, roughly 70% detected once. The sample consisted of PBMCs, taken after 24 months of ibrutinib treatment. These receptors were collected from a human donor with chronic lymphocytic leukemia.

The chain uses TRBV29-1 and TRBJ2-2; D is unresolved. Trimming removed 4 bases from V and 5 bases from J, with 5 bases in between. The CDR3 sequence is 11 residues long. Germline lookup yields CDR1 SQVTM and CDR2 ANQGSEA. This CDR3 is CSVGGTGELFF. CDR3 sequence (DNA): TGCAGCGTTGGGGGAACCGGGGAGCTGTTTTTT.

This sequence joins TRBV29-1 and TRBJ2-7, with a tentative D call TRBD2 (5 bases). The CDR3 length is 13 residues. Germline loops: CDR1 SQVTM, CDR2 ANQGSEA. The V end was cut by 7 bases, the J end by 0 bases, with 13 bases between. CDR3 region: CSAAVGSSYEQYF. The DNA of the CDR3 is TGCAGCGCCGCCGTGGGGAGCTCCTACGAGCAGTACTTC.